This T cell receptor (beta chain) was captured in a study of graft-versus-host responses after intestinal transplantation. About the study: Recipients across the board were started on anti-thymocyte globulin induction, then kept on tacrolimus and steroids for two to three years.

This clone was seen a single time. Its antigen is undetermined. Repertoires were generated with immunoSEQ multiplex PCR, while TCRdb's copy carries only in-frame clones and drops some. The sample has around 97,000 clones, 85% to 95% seen once. Germline CDR1 and CDR2: SGHRS and YFSETQ. V was trimmed by 0 bases and J by 4 bases, leaving 10 bases between them. The CDR3 sequence is 14 residues long. The receptor's source is a human donor who received an intestinal transplant. The sequenced sample was unstimulated CD8+ T cells sorted from spleen or lymph node cells, obtained before intestinal transplant. The chain couples TRBV5-1 to TRBJ1-2, with D uncertain. The CDR3 bases are TGCGCCAGCAGCTTGGCCGGGAGGTCCTATGGCTACACCTTC. Residues: CASSLAGRSYGYTF.